A single sample gave rise to the 11 T cell receptor beta chains below, sequenced in a study of TIL therapy for anti-PD-1-resistant metastatic lung cancer (dated by TCRdb to about 2021). What this sample's time point label stands for: pre-treatment sample, taken before nivolumab and TIL therapy. The baseline tumor samples were excised metastases, mostly pleural nodules or supraclavicular lymph nodes, taken from the same resection that was used to grow TIL. The immunoSEQ v3 hsTCRB kit was used to amplify TCR beta CDR3 regions from genomic DNA through bias-controlled multiplex PCR. The clones in this table, taken by TCRdb from immuneACCESS, are in-frame only. Not every clone is retained; where verified, under half of the shortfall comes from an unresolved V gene, and the cause of the rest is unknown. The sample profile shows approximately 6,600 clones; around three fifths of them were found once. Together, the top ten hold approximately 19% of the sample.

This specimen was tumor tissue, taken at baseline. Every receptor here comes from a person between 30 and 80 years old with non-small cell lung cancer.

This sequence joins TRBV4-3 and TRBJ1-1; no clear D gene. The germline gives CDR1 LGHNA, CDR2 YSLEER. The length of the CDR3 is 14 residues. The V gene lost 2 bases and the J gene lost 0 bases, with 7 bases spanning the gap. CDR3 sequence (DNA): TGCGCCAGCAGCCAACTTGGCATGAACACTGAAGCTTTCTTT. It encodes CASSQLGMNTEAFF.

The V gene is TRBV6-5, the J gene TRBJ2-1, with 7 nucleotides matching TRBD2. V lost 8 bases, J lost 8 bases, and 15 bases stayed unmatched. CDR1 is MNHEY, CDR2 SVGAGI, per germline. This CDR3 has 15 residues. Written as DNA, the CDR3 is TGTGCCAGCGACCCATCTTTCGCGGGGGTGGATGAGCAGTTCTTC. The encoded protein is CASDPSFAGVDEQFF.

The chain links TRBV7-2 to TRBJ2-7, with 8 bases that match TRBD1. This CDR3 region has 15 residues. Losses at the gene ends were 0 bases for V and 7 bases for J; bases not matched to a gene: 8. Germline CDR1 and CDR2: SGHTA and FQGNSA. The CDR3, as DNA: TGTGCCAGCAGCTTAGCAACAGGGGGATCAGGGGAGCAGTACTTC. Residues: CASSLATGGSGEQYF. The full variable domain, rest sourced from reference TRBV7-2 and TRBJ2-7, is GAGVSQSPSNKVTEKGKDVELRCDPISGHTALYWYRQSLGQGLEFLIYFQGNSAPDKSGLPSDRFSAERTGGSVSTLTIQRTQQEDSAVYLCASSLATGGSGEQYFGPGTRLTVT.

There are a few counts of this clone. This sequence joins TRBV7-2 and TRBJ2-2, with TRBD2 as a possible D gene (6 bases). The CDR3 is 18 amino acids. Germline CDR1 and CDR2: SGHTA and FQGNSA. V shed 2 bases and J shed 4 bases, with 20 bases lying between them. CDR3 nucleotide sequence: TGTGCCAGCAGCTTAAGTATCGCGGGGCTCAAGGTCACCGGGGAGCTGTTTTTT. Protein: CASSLSIAGLKVTGELFF. Combining the CDR3 with reference TRBV7-2 and TRBJ2-2 gives the whole variable domain GAGVSQSPSNKVTEKGKDVELRCDPISGHTALYWYRQSLGQGLEFLIYFQGNSAPDKSGLPSDRFSAERTGGSVSTLTIQRTQQEDSAVYLCASSLSIAGLKVTGELFFGEGSRLTVL.

The J gene is TRBJ1-1, the V gene TRBV7-6; D possibly corresponds to TRBD1 (5 bases). V was clipped by 4 bases and J by 5 bases, with 11 bases between them. The CDR3 extends over 13 amino acids. Germline V gene data show CDR1 as SGHVS and CDR2 as FNYEAQ. The CDR3 DNA reads TGTGCCAGCAGCTCGGGGGGTGGTACTGAAGCTTTCTTT. Translated: CASSSGGGTEAFF.

A few counts support this clone. The chain is built from TRBV29-1 and TRBJ2-1, with 7 bases matching TRBD2. Germline CDR1 reads SQVTM; CDR2 reads ANQGSEA. Unmatched junction bases numbered 14, after V lost 2 bases and J lost 4 bases. CDR3 length: 17 residues. The CDR3 region is CSVESSLSGEKYNEQFF. DNA for the CDR3: TGCAGCGTTGAAAGTAGTTTGAGCGGGGAAAAGTACAATGAGCAGTTCTTC.

The chain recombines TRBV6-4 with TRBJ2-2, with D maybe TRBD1 (5 bases). Germline V lookup: CDR1 MRHNA, CDR2 SNTAGT. This CDR3 has 13 residues. V lost 5 bases to trimming and J lost 7 bases, with 11 bases between them. The DNA of the CDR3 is TGTGCCAGCAGTAAGGGGTTTGGCGGGGAGCTGTTTTTT. Its translation is CASSKGFGGELFF.

A few counts support this clone. The chain recombines TRBV5-1 with TRBJ2-7, with D possibly matching TRBD1 (5 bases). The CDR3 length is 15 residues. V was clipped by 0 bases and J by 2 bases, with 12 bases between them. Germline loops: CDR1 SGHRS, CDR2 YFSETQ. The DNA for the CDR3 is TGCGCCAGCAGCTTGGGGGGCCAGTGGGCCTACGAGCAGTACTTC. It yields the protein CASSLGGQWAYEQYF.

This chain joins TRBV2 and TRBJ2-5; 15 positions match TRBD2. There are 19 residues in the CDR3. V was pared by 5 bases and J by 1 base, with 11 bases of the junction left unmatched. Germline assignment: CDR1 SNHLY and CDR2 FYNNEI. The CDR3, as DNA: TGTGCCAGCAGTTCTTGGGGACTAGCGGGGGGAAGCGCCCAAGAGACCCAGTACTTC. Residues: CASSSWGLAGGSAQETQYF.

V and J are TRBV18 and TRBJ1-3; D ambiguous. Germline V gives CDR1 KGHSH, CDR2 LQKENI. This CDR3 is 17 amino acids long. Trimming stripped 4 bases from V and 1 base from J, with 17 bases between. Written as DNA, the CDR3 is TGTGCCAGCTCACTAACATTCCGGCCAGCATCTGGAAACACCATATATTTT. It codes for CASSLTFRPASGNTIYF.

The rearrangement uses TRBV28 and TRBJ2-1; 11 nucleotides agree with TRBD2. J lost 4 bases, V lost 6 bases, and 5 bases had no gene match. Germline V CDR1 and CDR2: MDHEN, SYDVKM. This CDR3 spans 15 amino acids. Here the CDR3 reads CASSLAGGGYNEQFF. The CDR3 DNA reads as TGTGCCAGCAGCCTAGCGGGAGGCGGGTACAATGAGCAGTTCTTC.